A single TCR beta chain is shown here with its context. This record comes from a study of CD8+ T cells in alopecia areata. The CDR3 is made up of 17 amino acids. Germline V gene lookup returns CDR1 PRHDT and CDR2 FYEKMQ (reference sequence). V gave up 5 bases and J gave up 4 bases; unmatched junction bases: 12. RNA, once extracted, was reverse transcribed into cDNA for use as the sequencing template. Measured with immunoSEQ multiplex PCR; TCRdb has only the in-frame clones, and not every one. The sample holds about 110,000 clones; 59% are singletons and the top ten take about 20%. This clonotype was sampled from a human donor in good health. What was sequenced was CD8+ T cells sorted from blood. The chain uses TRBV13 and TRBJ2-3, with 10 bases lining up with TRBD2. CDR3 residues: CASSARGSGGASDTQYF. CDR3 coding DNA: TGTGCCAGCAGCGCCCGAGGGAGCGGGGGGGCTTCAGATACGCAGTATTTT.